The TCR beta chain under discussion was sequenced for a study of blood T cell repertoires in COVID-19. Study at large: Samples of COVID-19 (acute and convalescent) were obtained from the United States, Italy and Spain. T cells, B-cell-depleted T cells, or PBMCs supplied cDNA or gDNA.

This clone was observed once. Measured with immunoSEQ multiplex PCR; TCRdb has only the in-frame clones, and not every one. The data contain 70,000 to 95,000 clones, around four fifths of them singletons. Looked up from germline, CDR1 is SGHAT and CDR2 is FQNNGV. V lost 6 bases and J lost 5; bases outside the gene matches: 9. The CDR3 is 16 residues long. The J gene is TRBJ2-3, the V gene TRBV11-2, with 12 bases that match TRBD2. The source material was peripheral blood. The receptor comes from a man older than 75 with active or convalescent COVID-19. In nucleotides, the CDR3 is TGTGCCAGCAGACCAGGACTAGCGGGGCGAGGAGATACGCAGTATTTT. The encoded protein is CASRPGLAGRGDTQYF.